This T cell receptor beta chain derives from a study of blood T cell repertoires in COVID-19. On the study more broadly: Sample material is recorded as cDNA or gDNA derived from T cells, B-cell-depleted T cells, or PBMCs.

Original data processing: Amplification of reference gene primers provided the estimated nucleated cell counts. Some clones are missing from TCRdb's copy, which holds only in-frame ones; the method was immunoSEQ multiplex PCR. V, J and clone size were drawn from that table, and D and trimming were deduced from the DNA. Of fewer than 400,000 clones in the sample, around 87% were seen once. V gave up 3 bases and J gave up 5 bases; unmatched junction bases: 8. CDR1 and CDR2 (germline): SGHNT, YYREEE (reference sequence). There are 16 residues in the CDR3. This TCR was recovered from a human donor in a cohort sampled during active COVID-19. Input material: peripheral blood. The genes are TRBV5-4 and TRBJ2-5, with 12 nucleotides matching TRBD2. The CDR3 sequence is CASSSPSGGAVETQYF. In nucleotides, the CDR3 is TGTGCCAGCAGCTCCCCTAGCGGGGGGGCGGTTGAGACCCAGTACTTC.